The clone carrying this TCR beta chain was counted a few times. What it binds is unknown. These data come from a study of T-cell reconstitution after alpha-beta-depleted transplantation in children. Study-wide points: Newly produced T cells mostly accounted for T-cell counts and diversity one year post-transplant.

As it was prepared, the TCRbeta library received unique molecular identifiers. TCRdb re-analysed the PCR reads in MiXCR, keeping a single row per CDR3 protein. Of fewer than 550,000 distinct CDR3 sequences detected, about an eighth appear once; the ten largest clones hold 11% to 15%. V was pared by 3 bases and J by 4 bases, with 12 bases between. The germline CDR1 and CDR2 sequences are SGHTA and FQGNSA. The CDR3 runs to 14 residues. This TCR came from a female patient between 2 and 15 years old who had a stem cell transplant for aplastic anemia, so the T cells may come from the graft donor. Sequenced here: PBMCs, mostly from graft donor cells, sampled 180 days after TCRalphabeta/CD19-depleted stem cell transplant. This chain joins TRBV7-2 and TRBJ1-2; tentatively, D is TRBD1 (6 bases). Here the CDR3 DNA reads TGTGCCAGCAGCTTGTGGGACAACGTCTATGGCTACACCTTC. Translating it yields CASSLWDNVYGYTF.